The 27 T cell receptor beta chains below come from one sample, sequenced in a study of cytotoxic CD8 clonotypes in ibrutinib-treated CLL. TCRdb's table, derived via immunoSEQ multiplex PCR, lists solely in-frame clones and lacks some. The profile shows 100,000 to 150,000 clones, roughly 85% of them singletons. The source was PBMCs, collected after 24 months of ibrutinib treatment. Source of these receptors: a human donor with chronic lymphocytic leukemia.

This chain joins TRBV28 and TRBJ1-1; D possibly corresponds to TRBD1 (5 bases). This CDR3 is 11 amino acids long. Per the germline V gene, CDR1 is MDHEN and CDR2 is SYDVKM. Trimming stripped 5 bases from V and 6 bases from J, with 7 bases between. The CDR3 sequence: CASSRRAEAFF. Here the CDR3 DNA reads TGTGCCAGCAGTCGCAGGGCTGAAGCTTTCTTT.

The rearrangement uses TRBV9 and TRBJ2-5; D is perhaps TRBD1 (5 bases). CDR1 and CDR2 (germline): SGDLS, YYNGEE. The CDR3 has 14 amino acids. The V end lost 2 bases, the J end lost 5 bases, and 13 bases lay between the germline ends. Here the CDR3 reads CASSVGRVGETQYF. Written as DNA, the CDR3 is TGTGCCAGCAGCGTCGGCAGGGTAGGGGAGACCCAGTACTTC.

DNA for the CDR3: TGTGCCAGCAGTCATAACTACGCCCCCAATGAGCAGTTCTTC. Its protein is CASSHNYAPNEQFF. The V and J genes are TRBV27 and TRBJ2-1; D gene uncertain. The germline V gene has CDR1 MNHEY and CDR2 SMNVEV (reference sequence). The CDR3 is made up of 14 amino acids. The V and J ends lost 5 bases and 6 bases respectively, with 14 bases between them.

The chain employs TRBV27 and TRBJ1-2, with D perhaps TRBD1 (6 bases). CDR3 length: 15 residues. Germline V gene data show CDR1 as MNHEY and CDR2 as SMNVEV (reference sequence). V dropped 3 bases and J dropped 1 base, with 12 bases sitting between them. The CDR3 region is CASSFGPQGNYGYTF. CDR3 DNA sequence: TGTGCCAGCAGTTTTGGTCCACAGGGTAACTATGGCTACACCTTC.

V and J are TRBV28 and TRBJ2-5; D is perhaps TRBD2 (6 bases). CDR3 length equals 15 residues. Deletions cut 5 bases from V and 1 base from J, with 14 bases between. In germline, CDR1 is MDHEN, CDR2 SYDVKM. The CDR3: CASSRGGSSQETQYF. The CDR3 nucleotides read TGTGCCAGCAGTAGGGGAGGCAGCAGCCAAGAGACCCAGTACTTC.

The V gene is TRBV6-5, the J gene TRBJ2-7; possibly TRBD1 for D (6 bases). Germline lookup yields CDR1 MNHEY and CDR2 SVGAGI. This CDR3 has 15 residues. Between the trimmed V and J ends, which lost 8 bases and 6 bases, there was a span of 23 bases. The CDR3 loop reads CASGQGWGNKAEQYF. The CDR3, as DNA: TGTGCCAGCGGCCAGGGGTGGGGCAATAAAGCCGAGCAGTACTTC.

CDR3 coding DNA: TGTGCCAGCAGCTTGGAGCGCGCGAACACTGAAGCTTTCTTT. This encodes CASSLERANTEAFF. The chain uses TRBV5-5 and TRBJ1-1; D ambiguous. CDR3 size: 14 residues. V was shortened by 0 bases and J by 1 base, with 7 bases between the two germline ends. Germline V gives CDR1 SGHKS, CDR2 YYEKEE (reference sequence).

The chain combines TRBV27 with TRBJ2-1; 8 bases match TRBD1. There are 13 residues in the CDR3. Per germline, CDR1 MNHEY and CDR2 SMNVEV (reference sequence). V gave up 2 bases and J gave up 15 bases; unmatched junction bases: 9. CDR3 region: CASSLRGQGRRFF. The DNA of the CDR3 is TGTGCCAGCAGTTTACGCGGACAGGGAAGGCGGTTCTTC.

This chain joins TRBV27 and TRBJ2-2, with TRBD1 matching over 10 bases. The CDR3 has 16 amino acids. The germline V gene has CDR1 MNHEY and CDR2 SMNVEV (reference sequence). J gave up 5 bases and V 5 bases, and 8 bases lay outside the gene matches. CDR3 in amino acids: CASSPQRQGATGELFF. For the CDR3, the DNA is TGTGCCAGCAGTCCACAGCGACAGGGGGCAACCGGGGAGCTGTTTTTT.

CDR3 bases: TGCGCCAGCAGCTTGGCCGAGACCGTCCCAGATACGCAGTATTTT. Amino acid sequence: CASSLAETVPDTQYF. The chain uses TRBV5-1 and TRBJ2-3; unclear D gene. CDR1 and CDR2 (germline): SGHRS, YFSETQ. CDR3 size: 15 residues. The ends were cut back, 0 bases at V and 4 bases at J, with 12 bases in the middle.

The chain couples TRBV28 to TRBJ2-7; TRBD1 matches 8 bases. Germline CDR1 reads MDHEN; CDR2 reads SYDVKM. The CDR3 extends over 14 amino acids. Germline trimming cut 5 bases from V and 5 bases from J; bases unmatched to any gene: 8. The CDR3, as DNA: TGTGCCAGCAGTCCCCGGACAGGGCTCAACGAGCAGTACTTC. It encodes CASSPRTGLNEQYF.

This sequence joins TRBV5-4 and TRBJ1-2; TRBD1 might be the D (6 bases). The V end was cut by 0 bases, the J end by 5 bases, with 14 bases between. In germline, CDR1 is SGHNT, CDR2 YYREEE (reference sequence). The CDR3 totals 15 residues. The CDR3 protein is CASSLAAGERYGYTF. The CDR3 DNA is TGTGCCAGCAGCTTGGCTGCAGGGGAACGATATGGCTACACCTTC.

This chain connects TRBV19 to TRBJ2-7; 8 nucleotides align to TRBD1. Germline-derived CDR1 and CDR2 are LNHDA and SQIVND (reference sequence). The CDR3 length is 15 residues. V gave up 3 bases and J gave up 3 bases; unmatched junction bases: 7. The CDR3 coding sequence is TGTGCCAGTAGTATTGGGACAGGTTTGATCTACGAGCAGTACTTC. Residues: CASSIGTGLIYEQYF.

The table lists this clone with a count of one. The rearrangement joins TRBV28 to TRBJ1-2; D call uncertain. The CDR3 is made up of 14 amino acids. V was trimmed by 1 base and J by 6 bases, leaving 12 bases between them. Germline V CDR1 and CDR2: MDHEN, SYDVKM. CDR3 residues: CASSLSGRSHGYTF. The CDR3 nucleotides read TGTGCCAGCAGTTTATCGGGCAGGTCTCATGGCTACACCTTC.

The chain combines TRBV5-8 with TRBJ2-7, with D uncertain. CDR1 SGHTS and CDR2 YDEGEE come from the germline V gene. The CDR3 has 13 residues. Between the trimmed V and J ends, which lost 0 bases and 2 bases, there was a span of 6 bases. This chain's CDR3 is CASSLVRTYEQYF. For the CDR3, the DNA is TGTGCCAGCAGCTTGGTGAGGACCTACGAGCAGTACTTC.

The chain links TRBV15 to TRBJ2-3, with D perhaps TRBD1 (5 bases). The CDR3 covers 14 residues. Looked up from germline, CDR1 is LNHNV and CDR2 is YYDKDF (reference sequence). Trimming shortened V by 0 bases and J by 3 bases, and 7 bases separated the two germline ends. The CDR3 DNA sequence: TGTGCCACCAGCAGAGACCCAGGGACAGATACGCAGTATTTT. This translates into CATSRDPGTDTQYF.

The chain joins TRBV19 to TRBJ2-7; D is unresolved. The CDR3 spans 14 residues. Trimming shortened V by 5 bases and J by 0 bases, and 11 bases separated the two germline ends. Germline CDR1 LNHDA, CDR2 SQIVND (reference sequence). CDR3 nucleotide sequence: TGTGCCAGTAGTCAACGGACGGACTCCTACGAGCAGTACTTC. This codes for CASSQRTDSYEQYF.

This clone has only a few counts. CDR3 sequence: CAWSPQRGMVAEAFF. The CDR3 bases are TGTGCCTGGAGCCCCCAGAGGGGCATGGTAGCTGAAGCTTTCTTT. The gene calls are TRBV30 and TRBJ1-1; weak D call: TRBD1 (5 bases). The CDR3 sequence is 15 residues long. Trimming removed 3 bases from V and 6 bases from J, with 20 bases in between. Germline CDR1 GTSNPN, CDR2 SVGIG (reference sequence).

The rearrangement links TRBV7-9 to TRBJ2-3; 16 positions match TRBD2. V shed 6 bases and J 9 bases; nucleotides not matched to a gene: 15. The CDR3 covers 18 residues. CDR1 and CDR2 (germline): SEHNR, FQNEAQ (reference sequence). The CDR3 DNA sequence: TGTGCCAGCAGTTCCTACTCAGCCGGGACTAGCGGGAGGGAAACGCAGTATTTT. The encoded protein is CASSSYSAGTSGRETQYF.

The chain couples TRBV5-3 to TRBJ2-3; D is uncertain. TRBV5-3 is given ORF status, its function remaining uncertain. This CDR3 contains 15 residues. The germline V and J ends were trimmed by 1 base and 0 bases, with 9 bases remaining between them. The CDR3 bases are TGTGCCAGAAGCTTGAATCGGGTCAGCACAGATACGCAGTATTTT. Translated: CARSLNRVSTDTQYF.

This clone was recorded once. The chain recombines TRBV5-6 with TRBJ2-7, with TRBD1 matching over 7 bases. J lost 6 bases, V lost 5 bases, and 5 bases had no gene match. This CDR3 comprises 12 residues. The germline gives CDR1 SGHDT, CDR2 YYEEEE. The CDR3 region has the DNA TGTGCCAGCAGGCAGACAGGGCTCGAGCAGTACTTC. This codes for CASRQTGLEQYF.

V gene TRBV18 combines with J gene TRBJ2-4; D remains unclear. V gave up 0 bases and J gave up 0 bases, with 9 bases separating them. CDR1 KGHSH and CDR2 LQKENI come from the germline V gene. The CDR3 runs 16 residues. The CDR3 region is CASSPPSALAKNIQYF. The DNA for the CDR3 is TGTGCCAGCTCACCACCGTCGGCGCTAGCCAAAAACATTCAGTACTTC. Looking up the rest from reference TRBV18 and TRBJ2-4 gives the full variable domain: NAGVMQNPRHLVRRRGQEARLRCSPMKGHSHVYWYRQLPEEGLKFMVYLQKENIIDESGMPKERFSAEFPKEGPSILRIQQVVRGDSAAYFCASSPPSALAKNIQYFGAGTRLSVL.

The CDR3 sequence is CAISESNVAGVGWGKNIQYF. For the CDR3, the DNA is TGTGCCATCAGTGAGTCGAATGTAGCGGGAGTGGGATGGGGCAAAAACATTCAGTACTTC. This rearrangement joins TRBV10-3 to TRBJ2-4; 9 bases match TRBD2. Germline lookup yields CDR1 ENHRY and CDR2 SYGVKD. This CDR3 spans 20 amino acids. J gave up 3 bases and V 0 bases, and 15 bases lay outside the gene matches.

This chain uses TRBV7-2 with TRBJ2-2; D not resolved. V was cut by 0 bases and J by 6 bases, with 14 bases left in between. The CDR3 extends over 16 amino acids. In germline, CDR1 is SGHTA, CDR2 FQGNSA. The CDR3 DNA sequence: TGTGCCAGCAGCTTAGCGCTGGGGTTGGTACCCGGGGAGCTGTTTTTT. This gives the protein CASSLALGLVPGELFF. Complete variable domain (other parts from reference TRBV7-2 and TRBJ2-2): GAGVSQSPSNKVTEKGKDVELRCDPISGHTALYWYRQSLGQGLEFLIYFQGNSAPDKSGLPSDRFSAERTGGSVSTLTIQRTQQEDSAVYLCASSLALGLVPGELFFGEGSRLTVL.

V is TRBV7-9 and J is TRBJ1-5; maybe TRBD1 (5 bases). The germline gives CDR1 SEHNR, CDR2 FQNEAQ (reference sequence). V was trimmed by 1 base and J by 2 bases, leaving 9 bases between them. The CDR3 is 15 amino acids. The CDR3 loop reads CASSLGMGGNQPQHF. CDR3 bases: TGTGCCAGCAGCTTAGGAATGGGGGGCAATCAGCCCCAGCATTTT.

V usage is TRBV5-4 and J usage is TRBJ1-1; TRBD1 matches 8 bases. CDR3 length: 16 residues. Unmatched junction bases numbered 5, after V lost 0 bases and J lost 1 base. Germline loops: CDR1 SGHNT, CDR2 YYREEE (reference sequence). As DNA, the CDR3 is TGTGCCAGCAGCTTGGGCAGGGGGCTAAGGAACACTGAAGCTTTCTTT. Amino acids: CASSLGRGLRNTEAFF. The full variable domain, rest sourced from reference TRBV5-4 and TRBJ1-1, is ETGVTQSPTHLIKTRGQQVTLRCSSQSGHNTVSWYQQALGQGPQFIFQYYREEENGRGNFPPRFSGLQFPNYSSELNVNALELDDSALYLCASSLGRGLRNTEAFFGQGTRLTVV.

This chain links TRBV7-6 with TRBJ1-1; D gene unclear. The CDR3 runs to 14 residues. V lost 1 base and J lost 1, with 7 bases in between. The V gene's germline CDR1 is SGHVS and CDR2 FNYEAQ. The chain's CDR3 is CASSLGPPNTEAFF. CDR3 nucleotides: TGTGCCAGCAGCTTAGGACCCCCGAACACTGAAGCTTTCTTT.